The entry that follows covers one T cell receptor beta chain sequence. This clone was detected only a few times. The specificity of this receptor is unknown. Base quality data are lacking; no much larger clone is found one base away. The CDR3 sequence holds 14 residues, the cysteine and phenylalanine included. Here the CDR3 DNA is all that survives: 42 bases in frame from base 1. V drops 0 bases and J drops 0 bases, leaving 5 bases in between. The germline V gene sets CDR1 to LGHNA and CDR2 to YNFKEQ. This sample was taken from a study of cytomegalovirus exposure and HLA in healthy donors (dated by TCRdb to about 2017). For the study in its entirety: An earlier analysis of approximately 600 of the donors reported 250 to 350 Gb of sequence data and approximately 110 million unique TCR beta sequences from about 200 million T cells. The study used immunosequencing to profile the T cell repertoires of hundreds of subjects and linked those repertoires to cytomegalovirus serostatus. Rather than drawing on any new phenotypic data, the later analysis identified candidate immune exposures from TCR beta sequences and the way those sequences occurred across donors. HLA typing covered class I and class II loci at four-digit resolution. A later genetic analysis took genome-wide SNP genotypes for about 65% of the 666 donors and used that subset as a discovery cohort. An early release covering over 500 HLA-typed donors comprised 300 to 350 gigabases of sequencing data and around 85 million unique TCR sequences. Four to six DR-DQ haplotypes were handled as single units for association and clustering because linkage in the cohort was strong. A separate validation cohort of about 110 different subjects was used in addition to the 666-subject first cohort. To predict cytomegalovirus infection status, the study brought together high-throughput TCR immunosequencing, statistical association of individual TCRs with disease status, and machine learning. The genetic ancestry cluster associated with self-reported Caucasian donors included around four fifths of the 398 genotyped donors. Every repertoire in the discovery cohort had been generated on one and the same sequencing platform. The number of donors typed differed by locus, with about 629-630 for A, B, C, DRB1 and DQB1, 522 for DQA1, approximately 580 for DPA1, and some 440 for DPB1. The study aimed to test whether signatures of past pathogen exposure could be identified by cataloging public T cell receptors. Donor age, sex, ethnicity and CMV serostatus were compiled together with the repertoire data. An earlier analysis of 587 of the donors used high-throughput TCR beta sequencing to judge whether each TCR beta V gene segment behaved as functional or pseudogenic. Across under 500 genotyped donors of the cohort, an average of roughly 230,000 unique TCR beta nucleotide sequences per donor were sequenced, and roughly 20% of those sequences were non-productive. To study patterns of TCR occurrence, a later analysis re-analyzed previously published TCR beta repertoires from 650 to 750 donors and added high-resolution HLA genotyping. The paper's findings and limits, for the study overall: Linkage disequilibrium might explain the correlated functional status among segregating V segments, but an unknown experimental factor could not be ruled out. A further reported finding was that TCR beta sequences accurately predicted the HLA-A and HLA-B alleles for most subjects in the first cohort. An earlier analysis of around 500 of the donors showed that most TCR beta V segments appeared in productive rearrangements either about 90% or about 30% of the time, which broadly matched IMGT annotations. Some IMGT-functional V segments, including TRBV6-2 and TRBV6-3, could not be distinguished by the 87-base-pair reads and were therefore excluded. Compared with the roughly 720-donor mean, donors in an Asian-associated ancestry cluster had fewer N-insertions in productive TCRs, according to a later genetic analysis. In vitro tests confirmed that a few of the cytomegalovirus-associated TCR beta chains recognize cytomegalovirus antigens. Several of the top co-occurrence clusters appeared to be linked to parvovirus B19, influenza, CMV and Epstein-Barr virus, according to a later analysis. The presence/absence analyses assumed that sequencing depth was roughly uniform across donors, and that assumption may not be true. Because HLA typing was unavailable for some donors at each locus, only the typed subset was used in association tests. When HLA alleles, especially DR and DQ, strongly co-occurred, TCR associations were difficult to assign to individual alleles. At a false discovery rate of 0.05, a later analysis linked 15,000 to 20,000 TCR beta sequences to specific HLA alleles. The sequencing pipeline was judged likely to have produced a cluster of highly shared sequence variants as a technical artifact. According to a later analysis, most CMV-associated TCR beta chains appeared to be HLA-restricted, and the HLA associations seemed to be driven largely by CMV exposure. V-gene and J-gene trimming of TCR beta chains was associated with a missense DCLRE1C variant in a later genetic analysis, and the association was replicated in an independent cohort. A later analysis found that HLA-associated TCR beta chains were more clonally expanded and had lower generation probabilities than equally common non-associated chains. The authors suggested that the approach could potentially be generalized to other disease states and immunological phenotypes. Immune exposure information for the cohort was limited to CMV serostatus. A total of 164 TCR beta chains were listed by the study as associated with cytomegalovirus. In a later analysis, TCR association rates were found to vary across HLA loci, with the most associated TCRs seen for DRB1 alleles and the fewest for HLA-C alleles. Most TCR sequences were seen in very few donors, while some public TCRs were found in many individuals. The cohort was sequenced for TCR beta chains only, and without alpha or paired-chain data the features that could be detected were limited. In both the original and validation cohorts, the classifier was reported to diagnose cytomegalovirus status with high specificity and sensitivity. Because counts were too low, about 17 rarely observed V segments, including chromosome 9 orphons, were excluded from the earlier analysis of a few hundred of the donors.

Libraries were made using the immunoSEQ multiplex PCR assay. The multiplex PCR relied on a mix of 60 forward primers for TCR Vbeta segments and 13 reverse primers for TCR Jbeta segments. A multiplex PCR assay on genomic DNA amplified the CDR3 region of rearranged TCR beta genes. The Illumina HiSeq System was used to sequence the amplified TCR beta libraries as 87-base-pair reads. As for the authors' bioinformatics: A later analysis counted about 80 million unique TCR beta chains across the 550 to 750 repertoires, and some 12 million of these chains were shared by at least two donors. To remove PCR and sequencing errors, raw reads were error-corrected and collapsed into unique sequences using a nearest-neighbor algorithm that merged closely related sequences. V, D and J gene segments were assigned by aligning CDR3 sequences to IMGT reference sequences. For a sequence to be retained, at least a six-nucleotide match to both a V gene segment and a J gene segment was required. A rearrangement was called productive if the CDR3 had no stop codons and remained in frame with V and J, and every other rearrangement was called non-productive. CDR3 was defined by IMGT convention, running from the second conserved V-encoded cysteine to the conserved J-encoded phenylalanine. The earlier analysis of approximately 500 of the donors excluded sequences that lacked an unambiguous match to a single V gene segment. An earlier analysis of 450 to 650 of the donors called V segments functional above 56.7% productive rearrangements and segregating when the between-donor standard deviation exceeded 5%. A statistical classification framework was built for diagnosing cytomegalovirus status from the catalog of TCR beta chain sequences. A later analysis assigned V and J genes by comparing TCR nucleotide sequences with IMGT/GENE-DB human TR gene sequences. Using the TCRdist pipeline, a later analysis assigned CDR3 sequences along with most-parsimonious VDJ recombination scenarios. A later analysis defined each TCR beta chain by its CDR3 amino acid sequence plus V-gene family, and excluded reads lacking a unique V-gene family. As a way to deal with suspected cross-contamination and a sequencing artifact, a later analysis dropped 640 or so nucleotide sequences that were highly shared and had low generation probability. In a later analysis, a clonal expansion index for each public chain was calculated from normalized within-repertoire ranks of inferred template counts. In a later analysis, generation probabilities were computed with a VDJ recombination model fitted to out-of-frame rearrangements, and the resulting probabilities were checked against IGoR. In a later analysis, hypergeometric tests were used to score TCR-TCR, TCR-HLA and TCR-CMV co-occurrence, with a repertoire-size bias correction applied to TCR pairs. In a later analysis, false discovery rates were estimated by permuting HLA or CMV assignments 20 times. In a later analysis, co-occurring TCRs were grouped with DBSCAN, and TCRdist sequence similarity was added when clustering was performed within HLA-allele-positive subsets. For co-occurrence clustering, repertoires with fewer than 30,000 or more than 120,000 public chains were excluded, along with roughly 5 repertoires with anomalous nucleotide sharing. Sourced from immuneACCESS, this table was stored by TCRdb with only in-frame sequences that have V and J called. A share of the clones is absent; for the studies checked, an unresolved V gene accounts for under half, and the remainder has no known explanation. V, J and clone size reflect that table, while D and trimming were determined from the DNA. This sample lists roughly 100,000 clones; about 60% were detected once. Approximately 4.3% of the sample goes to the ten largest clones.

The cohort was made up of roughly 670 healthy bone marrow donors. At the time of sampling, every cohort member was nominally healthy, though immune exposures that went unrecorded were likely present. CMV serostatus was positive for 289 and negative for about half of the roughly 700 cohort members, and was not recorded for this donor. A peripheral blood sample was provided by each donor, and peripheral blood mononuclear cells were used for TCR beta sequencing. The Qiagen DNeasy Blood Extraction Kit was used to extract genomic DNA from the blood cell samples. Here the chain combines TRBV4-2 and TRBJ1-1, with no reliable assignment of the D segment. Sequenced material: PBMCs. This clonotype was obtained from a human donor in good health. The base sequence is TGTGCCAGCAGCCAAGACAGAATGAACACTGAAGCTTTCTTT. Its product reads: CASSQDRMNTEAFF.